The next 6 T cell receptor beta chains were all read from a single sample in a study of T-cell reconstitution after alpha-beta-depleted transplantation in children. During its preparation, the TCRbeta library received unique molecular identifiers. Via MiXCR, TCRdb re-called the PCR reads, giving one row per CDR3 protein. The table has approximately 1,000,000 distinct CDR3 sequences, around 30% seen once. The sequencing here drew on PBMCs, mostly from graft donor cells, taken 360 days after TCRalphabeta/CD19-depleted stem cell transplant. These receptors were obtained from a boy less than two years old who had a stem cell transplant for SCID, so the T cells may come from the graft donor.

The chain links TRBV18 to TRBJ2-3; unclear D gene. This CDR3 is built from 15 residues. V lost 3 bases to trimming and J lost 4 bases, with 14 bases between them. Germline V gene sequence: CDR1 KGHSH, CDR2 LQKENI. In DNA, the CDR3 is TGTGCCAGCTCACCGGATCTAACCTCGCCAGATACGCAGTATTTT. Its protein product is CASSPDLTSPDTQYF.

The rearrangement links TRBV12-3 or TRBV12-4 to TRBJ1-6, with TRBD1 matching 7 bases. V shed 3 bases and J 14 bases; nucleotides not matched to a gene: 7. The CDR3 totals 13 residues. The CDR3 loop is CASSFQGGVSLHF. CDR3 sequence (DNA): TGTGCCAGCAGTTTTCAGGGGGGGGTATCCCTCCACTTT.

The genes are TRBV5-5 and TRBJ1-6; TRBD1 matches at 9 bases. Germline V lookup: CDR1 SGHKS, CDR2 YYEKEE (reference sequence). The CDR3 is 17 amino acids. V was clipped by 4 bases and J by 10 bases; unmatched bases: 15. CDR3 coding DNA: TGTGCCAGCAGCCCCTGGACAGGGGTTCGCTTCAGATCACCCCTCCACTTT. Encoded protein: CASSPWTGVRFRSPLHF.

This clonotype was counted a few times. This rearrangement joins TRBV6-5 to TRBJ2-7, with D maybe TRBD1 (6 bases). Germline-derived CDR1 and CDR2 are MNHEY and SVGAGI. This CDR3 is 15 amino acids long. V was trimmed by 3 bases and J by 0 bases, leaving 12 bases between them. CDR3 DNA: TGTGCCAGCAGTTATGTGAGGACAGACTCCTACGAGCAGTACTTC. This sequence encodes CASSYVRTDSYEQYF.

The chain couples TRBV7-9 to TRBJ1-1; possible D gene TRBD1, 6 bases. The CDR3 consists of 14 residues. V gave up 5 bases and J gave up 0 bases, with 10 bases separating them. CDR1 and CDR2 (germline): SEHNR, FQNEAQ (reference sequence). The CDR3 sequence is CASSRDMLNTEAFF. CDR3 nucleotides: TGTGCCAGCAGCCGGGACATGTTGAACACTGAAGCTTTCTTT. The full variable domain, its missing parts supplied by reference TRBV7-9 and TRBJ1-1, is DTGVSQNPRHKITKRGQNVTFRCDPISEHNRLYWYRQTLGQGPEFLTYFQNEAQLEKSRLLSDRFSAERPKGSFSTLEIQRTEQGDSAMYLCASSRDMLNTEAFFGQGTRLTVV.

This clonotype was counted a single time. The chain recombines TRBV12-3 or TRBV12-4 with TRBJ2-7, with D unresolved. This CDR3 region has 16 residues. V shed 4 bases and J shed 2 bases, with 18 bases lying between them. CDR3 loop: CASSSTKVNRAYEQYF. The DNA of the CDR3 is TGTGCCAGCAGTTCTACCAAGGTCAACCGGGCCTACGAGCAGTACTTC.